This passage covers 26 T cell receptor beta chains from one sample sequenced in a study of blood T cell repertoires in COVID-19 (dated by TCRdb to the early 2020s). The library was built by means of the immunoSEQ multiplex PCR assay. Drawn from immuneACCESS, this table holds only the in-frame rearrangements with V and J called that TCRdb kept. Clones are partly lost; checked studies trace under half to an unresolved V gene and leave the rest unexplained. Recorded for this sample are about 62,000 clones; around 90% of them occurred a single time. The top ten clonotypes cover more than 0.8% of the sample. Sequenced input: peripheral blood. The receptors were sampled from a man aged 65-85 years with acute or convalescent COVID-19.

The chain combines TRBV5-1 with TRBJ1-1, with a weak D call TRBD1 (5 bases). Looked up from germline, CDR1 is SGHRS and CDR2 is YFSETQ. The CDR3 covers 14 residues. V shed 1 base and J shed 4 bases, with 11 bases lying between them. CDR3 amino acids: CASSLIQGGTEAFF. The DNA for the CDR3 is TGCGCCAGCAGCTTGATTCAGGGAGGCACTGAAGCTTTCTTT. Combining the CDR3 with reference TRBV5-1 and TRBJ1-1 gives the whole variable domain KAGVTQTPRYLIKTRGQQVTLSCSPISGHRSVSWYQQTPGQGLQFLFEYFSETQRNKGNFPGRFSGRQFSNSRSEMNVSTLELGDSALYLCASSLIQGGTEAFFGQGTRLTVV.

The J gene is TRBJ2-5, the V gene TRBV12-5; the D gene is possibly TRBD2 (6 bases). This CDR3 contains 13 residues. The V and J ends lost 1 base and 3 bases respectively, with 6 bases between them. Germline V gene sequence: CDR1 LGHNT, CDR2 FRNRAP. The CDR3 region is CASGLGGKETQYF. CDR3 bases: TGTGCTAGTGGTTTGGGCGGGAAAGAGACCCAGTACTTC. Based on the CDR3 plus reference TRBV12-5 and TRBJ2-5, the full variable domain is DARVTQTPRHKVTEMGQEVTMRCQPILGHNTVFWYRQTMMQGLELLAYFRNRAPLDDSGMPKDRFSAEMPDATLATLKIQPSEPRDSAVYFCASGLGGKETQYFGPGTRLLVL.

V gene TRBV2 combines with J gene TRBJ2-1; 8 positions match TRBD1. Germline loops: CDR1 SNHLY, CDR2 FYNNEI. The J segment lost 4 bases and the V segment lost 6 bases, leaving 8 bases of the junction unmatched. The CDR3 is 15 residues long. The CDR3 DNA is TGTGCCAGCAGCACCAGACAGGGGAGTTACAATGAGCAGTTCTTC. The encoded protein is CASSTRQGSYNEQFF.

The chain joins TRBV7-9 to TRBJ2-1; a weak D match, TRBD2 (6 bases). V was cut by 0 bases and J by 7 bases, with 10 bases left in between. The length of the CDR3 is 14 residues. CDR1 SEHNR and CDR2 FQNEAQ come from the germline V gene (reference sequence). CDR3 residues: CASSLAGGGNEQFF. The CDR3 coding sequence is TGTGCCAGCAGCTTAGCGGGGGGTGGGAATGAGCAGTTCTTC.

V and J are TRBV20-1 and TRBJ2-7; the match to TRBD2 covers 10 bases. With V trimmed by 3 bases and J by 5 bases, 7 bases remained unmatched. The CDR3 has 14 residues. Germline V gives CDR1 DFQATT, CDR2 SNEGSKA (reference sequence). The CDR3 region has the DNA TGCAGTGCTAGTACCCTAGCGGGAGCCCACGAGCAGTACTTC. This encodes CSASTLAGAHEQYF.

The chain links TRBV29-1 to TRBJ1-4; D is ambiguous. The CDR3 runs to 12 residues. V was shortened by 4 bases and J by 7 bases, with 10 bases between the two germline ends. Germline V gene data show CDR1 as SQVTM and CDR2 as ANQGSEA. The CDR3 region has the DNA TGCAGCGTTGGGAGAGGGTTTGAAAAACTGTTTTTT. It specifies CSVGRGFEKLFF.

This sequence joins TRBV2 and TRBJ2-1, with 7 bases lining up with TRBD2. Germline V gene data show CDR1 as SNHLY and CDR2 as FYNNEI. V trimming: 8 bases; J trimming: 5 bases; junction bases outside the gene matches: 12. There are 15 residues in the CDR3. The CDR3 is CASWSGGSAHNEQFF. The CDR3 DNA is TGTGCCAGCTGGTCCGGCGGGAGCGCCCACAATGAGCAGTTCTTC. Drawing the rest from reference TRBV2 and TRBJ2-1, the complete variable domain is EPEVTQTPSHQVTQMGQEVILRCVPISNHLYFYWYRQILGQKVEFLVSFYNNEISEKSEIFDDQFSVERPDGSNFTLKIRSTKLEDSAMYFCASWSGGSAHNEQFFGPGTRLTVL.

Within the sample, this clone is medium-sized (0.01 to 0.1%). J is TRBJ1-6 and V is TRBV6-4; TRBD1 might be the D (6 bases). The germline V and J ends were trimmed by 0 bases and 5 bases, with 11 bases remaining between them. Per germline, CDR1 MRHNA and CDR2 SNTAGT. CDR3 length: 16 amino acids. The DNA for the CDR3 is TGTGCCAGCAGTGACTCGATCGGGGACAATAATTCACCCCTCCACTTT. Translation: CASSDSIGDNNSPLHF.

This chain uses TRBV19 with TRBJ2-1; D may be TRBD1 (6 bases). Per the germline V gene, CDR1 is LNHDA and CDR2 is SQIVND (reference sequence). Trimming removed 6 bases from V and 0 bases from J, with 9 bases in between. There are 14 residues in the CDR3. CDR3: CASRDRDSYNEQFF. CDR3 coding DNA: TGTGCCAGTAGGGACAGAGACTCCTACAATGAGCAGTTCTTC.

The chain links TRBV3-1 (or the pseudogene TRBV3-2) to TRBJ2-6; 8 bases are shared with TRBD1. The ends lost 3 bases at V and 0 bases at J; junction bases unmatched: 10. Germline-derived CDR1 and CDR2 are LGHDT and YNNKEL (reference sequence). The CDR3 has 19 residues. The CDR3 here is CASSHSMGGQVSGANVLTF. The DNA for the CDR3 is TGTGCCAGCAGCCATTCTATGGGGGGACAGGTCTCTGGGGCCAACGTCCTGACTTTC.

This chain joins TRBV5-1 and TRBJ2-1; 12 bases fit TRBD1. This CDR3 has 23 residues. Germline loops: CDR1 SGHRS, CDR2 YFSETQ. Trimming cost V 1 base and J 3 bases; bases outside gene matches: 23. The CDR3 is CASSLRDRDRGLRASGNYNEQFF. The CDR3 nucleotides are TGCGCCAGCAGCTTGCGTGACCGGGACAGGGGGCTGCGTGCTAGCGGGAACTACAATGAGCAGTTCTTC.

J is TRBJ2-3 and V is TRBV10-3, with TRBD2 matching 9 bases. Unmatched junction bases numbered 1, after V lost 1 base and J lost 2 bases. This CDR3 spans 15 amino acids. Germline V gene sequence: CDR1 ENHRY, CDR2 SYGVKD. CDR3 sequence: CAISELAGVTDTQYF. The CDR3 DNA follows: TGTGCCATCAGTGAGTTAGCGGGAGTCACAGATACGCAGTATTTT.

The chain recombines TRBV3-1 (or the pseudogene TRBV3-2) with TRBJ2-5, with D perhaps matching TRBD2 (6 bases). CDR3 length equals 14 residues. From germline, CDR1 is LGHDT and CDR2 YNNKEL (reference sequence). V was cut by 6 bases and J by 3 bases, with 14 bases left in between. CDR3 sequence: CASSRTIREETQYF. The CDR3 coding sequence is TGTGCCAGCAGTAGGACTATCAGAGAAGAGACCCAGTACTTC.

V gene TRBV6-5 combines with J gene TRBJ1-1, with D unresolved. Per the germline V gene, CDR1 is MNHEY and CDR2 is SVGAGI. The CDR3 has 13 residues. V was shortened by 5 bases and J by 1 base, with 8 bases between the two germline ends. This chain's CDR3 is CASSPRQNTEAFF. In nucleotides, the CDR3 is TGTGCCAGCAGTCCCCGACAGAACACTGAAGCTTTCTTT.

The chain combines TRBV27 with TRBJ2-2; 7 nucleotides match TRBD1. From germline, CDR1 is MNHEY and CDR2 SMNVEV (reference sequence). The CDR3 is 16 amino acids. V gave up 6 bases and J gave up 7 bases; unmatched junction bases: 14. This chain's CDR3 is CASRKGQTKGSGELFF. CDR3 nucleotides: TGTGCCAGCAGGAAGGGACAGACAAAGGGGAGCGGGGAGCTGTTTTTT.

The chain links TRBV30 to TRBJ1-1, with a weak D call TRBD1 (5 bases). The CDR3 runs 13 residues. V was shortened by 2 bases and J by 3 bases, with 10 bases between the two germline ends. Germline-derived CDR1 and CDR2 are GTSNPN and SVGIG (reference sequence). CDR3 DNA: TGTGCCTGGAGTTCGGGGGGGGACACTGAAGCTTTCTTT. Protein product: CAWSSGGDTEAFF.

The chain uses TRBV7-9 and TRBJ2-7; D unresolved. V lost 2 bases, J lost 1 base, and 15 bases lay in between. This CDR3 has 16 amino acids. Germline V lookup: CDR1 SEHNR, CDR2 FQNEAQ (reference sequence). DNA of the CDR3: TGTGCCAGCAGCTTAAGGAACAGCTACCTTTCCTACGAGCAGTACTTC. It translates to CASSLRNSYLSYEQYF.

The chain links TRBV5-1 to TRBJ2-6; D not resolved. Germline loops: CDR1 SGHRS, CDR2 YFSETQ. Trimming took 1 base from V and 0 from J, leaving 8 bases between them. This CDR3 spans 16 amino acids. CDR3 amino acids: CASSLWPTSGANVLTF. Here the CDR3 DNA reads TGCGCCAGCAGCTTGTGGCCAACCTCTGGGGCCAACGTCCTGACTTTC.

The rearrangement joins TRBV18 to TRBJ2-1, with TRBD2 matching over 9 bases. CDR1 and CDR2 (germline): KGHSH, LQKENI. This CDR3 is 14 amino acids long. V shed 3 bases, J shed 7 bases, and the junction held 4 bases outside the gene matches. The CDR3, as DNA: TGTGCCAGCTCACCCGGACTAGCGACGAATGAGCAGTTCTTC. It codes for CASSPGLATNEQFF.

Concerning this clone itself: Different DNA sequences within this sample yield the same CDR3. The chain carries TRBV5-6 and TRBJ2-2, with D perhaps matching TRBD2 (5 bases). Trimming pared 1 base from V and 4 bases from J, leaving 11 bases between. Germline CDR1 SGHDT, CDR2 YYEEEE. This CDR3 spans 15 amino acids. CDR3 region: CASSLPGSTTGELFF. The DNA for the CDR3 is TGTGCCAGCAGCTTGCCGGGAAGTACCACCGGGGAGCTGTTTTTT.

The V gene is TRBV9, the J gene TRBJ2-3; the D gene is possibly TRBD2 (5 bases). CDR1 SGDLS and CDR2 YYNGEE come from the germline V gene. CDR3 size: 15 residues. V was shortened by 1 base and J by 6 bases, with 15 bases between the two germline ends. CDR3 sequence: CASSVTSRTGDTQYF. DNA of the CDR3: TGTGCCAGCAGCGTAACAAGTCGGACGGGGGATACGCAGTATTTT.

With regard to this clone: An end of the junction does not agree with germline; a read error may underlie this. The CDR3 loop is CASSLGGETGTQYF. The CDR3 region has the DNA TGTGCCAGCAGCTTAGGGGGCGAGACAGGTACGCAGTATTTT. The chain couples TRBV7-2 to TRBJ2-3; D is perhaps TRBD1 (6 bases). Germline V CDR1 and CDR2: SGHTA, FQGNSA. This CDR3 region has 14 residues.

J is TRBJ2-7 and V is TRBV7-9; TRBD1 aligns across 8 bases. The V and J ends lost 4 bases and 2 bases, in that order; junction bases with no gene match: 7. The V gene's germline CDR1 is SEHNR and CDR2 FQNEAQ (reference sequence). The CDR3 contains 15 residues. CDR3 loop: CASSSQRQGTYEQYF. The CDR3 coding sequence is TGTGCCAGCAGCTCCCAAAGACAGGGGACCTACGAGCAGTACTTC.

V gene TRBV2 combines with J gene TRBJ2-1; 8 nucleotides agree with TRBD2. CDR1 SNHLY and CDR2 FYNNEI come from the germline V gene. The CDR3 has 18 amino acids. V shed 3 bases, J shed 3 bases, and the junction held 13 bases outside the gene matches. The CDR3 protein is CASSDPSGSFLNYNEQFF. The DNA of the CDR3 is TGTGCCAGCAGTGACCCTAGCGGGTCCTTCTTAAACTACAATGAGCAGTTCTTC.

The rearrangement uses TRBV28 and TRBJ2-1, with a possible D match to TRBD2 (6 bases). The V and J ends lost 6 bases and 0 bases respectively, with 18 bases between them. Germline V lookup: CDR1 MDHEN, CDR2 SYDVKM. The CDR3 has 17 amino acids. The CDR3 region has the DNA TGTGCCAGCAGAGTGATTCGGACTACCCACTCCTACAATGAGCAGTTCTTC. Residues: CASRVIRTTHSYNEQFF.

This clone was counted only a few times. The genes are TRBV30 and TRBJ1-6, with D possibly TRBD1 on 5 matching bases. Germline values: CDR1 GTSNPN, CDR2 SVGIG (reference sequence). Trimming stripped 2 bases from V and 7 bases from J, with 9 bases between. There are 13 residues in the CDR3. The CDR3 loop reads CAWSSAGNSPLHF. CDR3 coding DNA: TGTGCCTGGAGTTCTGCAGGGAATTCACCCCTCCACTTT.